This is a list of T cell receptor beta chains from one sample in a study of CD8 T cells in ankylosing spondylitis. A single record per CDR3 protein comes from TCRdb applying MiXCR to the 5' RACE reads. The sample carries 220,000 or so distinct CDR3 sequences, about 10% recorded once. Sequencing was performed on blood, either unsorted or a sorted T cell fraction (not recorded which). Every receptor here comes from a male donor with ankylosing spondylitis or in good health (not recorded which). Each CDR3 is given with its conserved first and last residue. A D gene is named only where the DNA matches it firmly. Where a row states a size, it is once, few, many or the class of an expanded clone; other rows omit it.

clone size | J gene | V gene | D gene | CDR3 length | CDR3 protein | CDR3 DNA
few | TRBJ2-3 | TRBV20-1 | NA | 16 | CSAIFSGRGPADTQYF | TGCAGTGCTATATTTTCTGGGCGGGGACCCGCGGATACGCAGTATTTT
NA | TRBJ2-2 | TRBV2 | NA | 15 | CASRPIGPNTGELFF | TGTGCCAGCAGACCGATTGGACCTAACACCGGGGAGCTGTTTTTT
many | TRBJ2-1 | TRBV29-1 | TRBD2 | 15 | CSVEDQRGATNEQFF | TGCAGCGTTGAAGATCAGCGGGGGGCGACGAATGAGCAGTTCTTC
many | TRBJ2-1 | TRBV2 | TRBD2 | 17 | CASSEALLSGAYNEQFF | TGTGCCAGCAGTGAAGCGCTTCTGAGCGGGGCATACAATGAGCAGTTCTTC
many | TRBJ2-3 | TRBV12-3/TRBV12-4 | TRBD2 | 17 | CASSGLAGGAGTDTQYF | TGTGCCAGCAGTGGACTAGCGGGGGGAGCGGGCACAGATACGCAGTATTTT
NA | TRBJ2-1 | TRBV7-7 | TRBD1 | 13 | CASSSQGLSEQFF | TGTGCTAGCAGCTCACAGGGGTTGAGTGAGCAGTTCTTC
few | TRBJ2-1 | TRBV6-2/TRBV6-3 | TRBD1 | 17 | CANPGQTTPYFYNEQFF | TGTGCCAACCCGGGACAGACGACTCCGTACTTCTACAATGAGCAGTTCTTC
many | TRBJ2-1 | TRBV2 | TRBD2 | 15 | CASSVESSGDNEQFF | TGTGCCAGCAGTGTAGAGTCTAGCGGGGACAATGAGCAGTTCTTC
many | TRBJ1-5 | TRBV5-1 | NA | 16 | CASSFSGTMGDQPQHF | TGCGCCAGCAGCTTCTCAGGGACAATGGGGGATCAGCCCCAGCATTTT
many | TRBJ2-3 | TRBV24-1 | NA | 13 | CATSGGTTDTQYF | TGTGCCACCAGTGGAGGCACCACAGATACGCAGTATTTT
many | TRBJ2-5 | TRBV2 | NA | 12 | CASSTVEETQYF | TGTGCCAGCAGTACCGTTGAAGAGACCCAGTACTTC
many | TRBJ1-4 | TRBV7-9 | NA | 15 | CASSLGGDQNEKLFF | TGTGCCAGCAGCTTAGGGGGTGATCAGAATGAAAAACTGTTTTTT
NA | TRBJ2-7 | TRBV20-1 | NA | 12 | CSAPRDPYEQYF | TGCAGTGCCCCCAGGGACCCCTACGAGCAGTACTTC
few | TRBJ2-1 | TRBV20-1 | TRBD2 | 18 | CSAETGTSGEPPYNEQFF | TGCAGTGCAGAAACCGGGACTAGCGGGGAGCCCCCCTACAATGAGCAGTTCTTC
NA | TRBJ2-5 | TRBV5-1 | TRBD2 | 17 | CASSPGPGTSAQETQYF | TGCGCCAGCAGCCCTGGTCCCGGGACTAGCGCCCAAGAGACCCAGTACTTC
many | TRBJ2-3 | TRBV7-9 | NA | 16 | CASSPVGVHITDTQYF | TGTGCCAGCAGCCCCGTCGGGGTTCATATCACAGATACGCAGTATTTT
many | TRBJ2-1 | TRBV11-3 | TRBD2 | 15 | CASSYAGELTDEQFF | TGTGCCAGCAGCTACGCGGGGGAACTAACGGATGAGCAGTTCTTC